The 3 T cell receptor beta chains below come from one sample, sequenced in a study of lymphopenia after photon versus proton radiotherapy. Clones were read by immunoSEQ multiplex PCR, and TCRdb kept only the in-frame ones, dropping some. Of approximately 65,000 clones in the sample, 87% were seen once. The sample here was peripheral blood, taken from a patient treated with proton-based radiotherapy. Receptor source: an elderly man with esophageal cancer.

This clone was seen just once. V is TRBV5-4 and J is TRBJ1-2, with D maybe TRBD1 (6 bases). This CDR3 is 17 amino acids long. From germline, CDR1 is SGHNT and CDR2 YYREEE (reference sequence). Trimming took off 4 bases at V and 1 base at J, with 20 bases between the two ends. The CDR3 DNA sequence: TGTGCCAGCAGCCCGGGGGGCGGCCCGATCCTTAACTATGGCTACACCTTC. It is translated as CASSPGGGPILNYGYTF.

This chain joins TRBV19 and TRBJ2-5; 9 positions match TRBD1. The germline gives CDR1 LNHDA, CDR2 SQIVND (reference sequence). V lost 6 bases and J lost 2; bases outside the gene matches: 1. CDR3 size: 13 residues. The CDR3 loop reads CASSGTGQETQYF. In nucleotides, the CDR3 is TGTGCCAGTAGCGGGACAGGGCAAGAGACCCAGTACTTC.

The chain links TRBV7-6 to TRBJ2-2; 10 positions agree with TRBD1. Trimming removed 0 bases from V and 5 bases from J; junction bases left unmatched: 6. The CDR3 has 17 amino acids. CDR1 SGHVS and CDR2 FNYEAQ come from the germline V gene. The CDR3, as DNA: TGTGCCAGCAGCTTAGCAGGGACAGGGGTCGGGACCGGGGAGCTGTTTTTT. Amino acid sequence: CASSLAGTGVGTGELFF.